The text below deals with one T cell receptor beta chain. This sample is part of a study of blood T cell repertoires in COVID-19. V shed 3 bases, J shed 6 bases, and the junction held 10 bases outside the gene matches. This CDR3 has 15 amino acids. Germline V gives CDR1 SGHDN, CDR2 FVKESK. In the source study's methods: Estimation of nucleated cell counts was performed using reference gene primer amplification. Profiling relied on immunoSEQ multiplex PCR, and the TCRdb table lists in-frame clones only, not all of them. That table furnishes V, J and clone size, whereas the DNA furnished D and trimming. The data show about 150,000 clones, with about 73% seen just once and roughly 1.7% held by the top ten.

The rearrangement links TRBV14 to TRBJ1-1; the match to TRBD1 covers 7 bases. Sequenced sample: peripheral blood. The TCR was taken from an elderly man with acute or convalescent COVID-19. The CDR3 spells CASSQVTGALSEAFF. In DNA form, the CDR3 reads TGTGCCAGCAGCCAGGTTACAGGGGCGTTATCTGAAGCTTTCTTT.